This T cell receptor beta chain was found in a study of radiotherapy plus CTLA-4 blockade in lung cancer. Across the whole study: Roughly 17% of patients responded objectively, and around 31% achieved disease control. General study points: Together with interferon-beta, which increased in serum after radiation, early dynamic changes in blood T cell clones were reportedly the best predictors of response. An expansion of tumor-derived TCR clones occurred in blood after radiotherapy plus ipilimumab.

This clone has only one observation. Its specificity is unknown. The CDR3 totals 14 residues. Trimming left V 6 bases short and J 3 bases short, with 14 bases between. Per germline, CDR1 MNHEY and CDR2 SVGAGI. Only in-frame clones appear in the TCRdb table, and some are missing; sequencing was by immunoSEQ multiplex PCR. The sample lists 80,000 to 95,000 clones; roughly 85% were seen once. Focal radiation plus CTLA-4 blockade with ipilimumab was administered to patients who had chemo-refractory metastatic non-small-cell lung cancer. V gene TRBV6-5 combines with J gene TRBJ2-5; no firm D call. Sequenced here: peripheral blood, sampled from a patient treated with radiotherapy plus ipilimumab. The receptor comes from a human donor with non-small cell lung cancer that progressed on radiotherapy plus ipilimumab. CDR3 nucleotide sequence: TGTGCCAGCAGAACCGATGGACGGAAAGAGACCCAGTACTTC. Translated, it gives CASRTDGRKETQYF.